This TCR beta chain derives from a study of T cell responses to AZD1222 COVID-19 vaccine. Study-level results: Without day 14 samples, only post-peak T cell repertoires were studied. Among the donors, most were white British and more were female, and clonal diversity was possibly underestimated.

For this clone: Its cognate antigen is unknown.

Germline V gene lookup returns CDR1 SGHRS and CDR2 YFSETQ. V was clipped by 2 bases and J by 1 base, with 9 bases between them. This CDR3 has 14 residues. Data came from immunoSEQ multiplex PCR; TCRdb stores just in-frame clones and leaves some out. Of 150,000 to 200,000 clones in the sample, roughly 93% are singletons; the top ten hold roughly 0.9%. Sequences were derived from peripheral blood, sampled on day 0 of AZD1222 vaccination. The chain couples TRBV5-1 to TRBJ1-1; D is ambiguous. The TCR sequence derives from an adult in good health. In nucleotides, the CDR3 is TGCGCCAGCAGCTTTGCGACGGGGAACACTGAAGCTTTCTTT. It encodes CASSFATGNTEAFF.